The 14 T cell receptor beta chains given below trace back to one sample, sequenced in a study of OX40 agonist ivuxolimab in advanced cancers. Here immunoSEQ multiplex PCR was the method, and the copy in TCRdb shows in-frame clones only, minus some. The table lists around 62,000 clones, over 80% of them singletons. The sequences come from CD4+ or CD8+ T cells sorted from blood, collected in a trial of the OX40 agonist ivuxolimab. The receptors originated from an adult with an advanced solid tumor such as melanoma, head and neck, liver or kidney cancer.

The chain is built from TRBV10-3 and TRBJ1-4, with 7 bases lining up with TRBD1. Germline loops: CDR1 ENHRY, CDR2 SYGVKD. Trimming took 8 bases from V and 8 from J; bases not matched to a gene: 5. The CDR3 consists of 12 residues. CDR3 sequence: CAIEGAKEKLFF. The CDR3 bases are TGTGCCATCGAGGGGGCGAAAGAAAAACTGTTTTTT.

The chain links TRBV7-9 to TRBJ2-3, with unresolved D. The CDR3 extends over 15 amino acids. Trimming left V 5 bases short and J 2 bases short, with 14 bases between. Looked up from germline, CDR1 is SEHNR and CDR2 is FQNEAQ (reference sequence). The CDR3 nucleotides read TGTGCCAGCAGCCTTAAGAGAGAGATCACAGATACGCAGTATTTT. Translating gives CASSLKREITDTQYF.

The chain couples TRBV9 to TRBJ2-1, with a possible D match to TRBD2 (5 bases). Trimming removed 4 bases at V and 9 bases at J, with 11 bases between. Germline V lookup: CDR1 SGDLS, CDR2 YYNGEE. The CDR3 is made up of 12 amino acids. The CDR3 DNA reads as TGTGCCAGCAGCCGTTCAGGAGGTGAGCAGTTCTTC. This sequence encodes CASSRSGGEQFF.

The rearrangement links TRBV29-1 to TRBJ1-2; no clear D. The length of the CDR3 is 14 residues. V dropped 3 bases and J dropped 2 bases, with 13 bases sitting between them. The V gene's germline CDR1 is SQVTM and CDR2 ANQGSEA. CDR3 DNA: TGCAGCGTTGATGAAGGGTGGCCGAACTATGGCTACACCTTC. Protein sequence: CSVDEGWPNYGYTF.

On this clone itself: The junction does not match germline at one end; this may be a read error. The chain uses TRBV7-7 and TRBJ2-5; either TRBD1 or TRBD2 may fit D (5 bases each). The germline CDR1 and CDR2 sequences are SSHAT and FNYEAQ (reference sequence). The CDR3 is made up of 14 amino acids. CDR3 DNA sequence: TGTGCTAGCAGCTTAGATCGGGGCACGGAGACCCAGTACTTC. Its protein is CASSLDRGTETQYF.

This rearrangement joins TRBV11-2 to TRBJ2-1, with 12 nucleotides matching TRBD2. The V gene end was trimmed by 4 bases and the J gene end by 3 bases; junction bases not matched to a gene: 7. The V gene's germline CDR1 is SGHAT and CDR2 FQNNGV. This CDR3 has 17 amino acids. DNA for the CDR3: TGTGCCAGCAGCTCCTGGACTAGCGGGATCTACTACAATGAGCAGTTCTTC. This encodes CASSSWTSGIYYNEQFF.

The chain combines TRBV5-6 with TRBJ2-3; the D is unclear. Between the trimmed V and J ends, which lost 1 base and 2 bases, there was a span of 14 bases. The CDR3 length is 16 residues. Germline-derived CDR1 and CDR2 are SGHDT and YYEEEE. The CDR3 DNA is TGTGCCAGCAGCTTGATTTCAGCGAGCCTCACAGATACGCAGTATTTT. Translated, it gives CASSLISASLTDTQYF.

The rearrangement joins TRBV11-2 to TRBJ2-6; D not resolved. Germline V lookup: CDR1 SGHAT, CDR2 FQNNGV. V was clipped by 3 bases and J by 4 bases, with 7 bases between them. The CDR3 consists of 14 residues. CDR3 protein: CASSFASGANVLTF. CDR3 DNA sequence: TGTGCCAGCAGCTTCGCTTCCGGGGCCAACGTCCTGACTTTC.

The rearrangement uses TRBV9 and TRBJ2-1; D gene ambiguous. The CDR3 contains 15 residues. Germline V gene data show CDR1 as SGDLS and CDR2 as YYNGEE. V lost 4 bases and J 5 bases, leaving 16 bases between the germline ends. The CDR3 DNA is TGTGCCAGCAGCTCCCGGCGAGCGAGAAACAATGAGCAGTTCTTC. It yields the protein CASSSRRARNNEQFF.

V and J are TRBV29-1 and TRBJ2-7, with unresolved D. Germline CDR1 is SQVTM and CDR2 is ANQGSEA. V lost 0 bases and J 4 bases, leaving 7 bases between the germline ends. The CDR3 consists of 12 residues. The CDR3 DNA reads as TGCAGCGTTGAAGATCCCCATTACGAGCAGTACTTC. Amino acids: CSVEDPHYEQYF.

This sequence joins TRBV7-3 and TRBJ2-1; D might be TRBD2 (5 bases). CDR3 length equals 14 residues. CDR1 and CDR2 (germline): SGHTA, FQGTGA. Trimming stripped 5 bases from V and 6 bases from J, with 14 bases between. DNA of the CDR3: TGTGCCAGCAGCAGGACTCCTGAGAGCAATGAGCAGTTCTTC. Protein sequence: CASSRTPESNEQFF.

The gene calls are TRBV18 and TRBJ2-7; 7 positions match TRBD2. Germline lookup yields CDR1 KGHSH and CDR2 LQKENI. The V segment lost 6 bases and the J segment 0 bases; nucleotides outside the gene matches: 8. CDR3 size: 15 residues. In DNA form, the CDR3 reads TGTGCCAGCTCCCCCCCTCTAGCGGCCTCCTACGAGCAGTACTTC. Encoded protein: CASSPPLAASYEQYF.

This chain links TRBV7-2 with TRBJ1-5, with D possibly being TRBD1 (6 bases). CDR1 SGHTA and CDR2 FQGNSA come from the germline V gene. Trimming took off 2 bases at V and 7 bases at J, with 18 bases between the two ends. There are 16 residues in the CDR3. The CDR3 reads CASSLLSGAAHQPQHF. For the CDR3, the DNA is TGTGCCAGCAGCTTATTATCAGGGGCCGCACACCAGCCCCAGCATTTT.

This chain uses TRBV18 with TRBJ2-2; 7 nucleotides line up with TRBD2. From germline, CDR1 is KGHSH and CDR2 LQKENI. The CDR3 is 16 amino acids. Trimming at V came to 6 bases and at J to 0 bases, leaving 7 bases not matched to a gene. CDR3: CASSPTSDPNTGELFF. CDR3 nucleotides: TGTGCCAGCTCGCCCACTAGCGACCCGAACACCGGGGAGCTGTTTTTT.